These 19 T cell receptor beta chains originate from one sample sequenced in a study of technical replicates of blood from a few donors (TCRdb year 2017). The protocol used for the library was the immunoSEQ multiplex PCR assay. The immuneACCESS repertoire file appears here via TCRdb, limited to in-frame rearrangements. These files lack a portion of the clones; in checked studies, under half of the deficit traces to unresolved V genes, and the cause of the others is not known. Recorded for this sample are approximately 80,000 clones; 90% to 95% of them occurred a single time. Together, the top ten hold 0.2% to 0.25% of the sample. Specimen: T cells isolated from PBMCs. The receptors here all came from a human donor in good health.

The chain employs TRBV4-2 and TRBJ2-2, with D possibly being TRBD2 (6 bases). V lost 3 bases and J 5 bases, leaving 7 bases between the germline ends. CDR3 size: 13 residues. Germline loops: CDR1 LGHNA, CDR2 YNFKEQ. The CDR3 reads CASSQAGTGELFF. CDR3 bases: TGTGCCAGCAGCCAGGCGGGGACCGGGGAGCTGTTTTTT.

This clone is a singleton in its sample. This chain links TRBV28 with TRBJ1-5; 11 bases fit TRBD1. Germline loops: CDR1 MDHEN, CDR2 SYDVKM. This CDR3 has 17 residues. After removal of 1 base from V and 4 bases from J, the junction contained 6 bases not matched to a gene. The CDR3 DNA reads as TGTGCCAGCAGTTTATATGCGGGACAGGGGGTTAATCAGCCCCAGCATTTT. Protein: CASSLYAGQGVNQPQHF. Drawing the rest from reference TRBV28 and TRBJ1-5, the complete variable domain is DVKVTQSSRYLVKRTGEKVFLECVQDMDHENMFWYRQDPGLGLRLIYFSYDVKMKEKGDIPEGYSVSREKKERFSLILESASTNQTSMYLCASSLYAGQGVNQPQHFGDGTRLSIL.

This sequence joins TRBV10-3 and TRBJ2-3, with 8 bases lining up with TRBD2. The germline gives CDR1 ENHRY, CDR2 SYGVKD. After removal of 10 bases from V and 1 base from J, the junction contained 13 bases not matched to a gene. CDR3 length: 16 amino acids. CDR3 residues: CATSAGREDGTDTQYF. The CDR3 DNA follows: TGTGCCACCTCCGCCGGGCGGGAGGACGGCACAGATACGCAGTATTTT.

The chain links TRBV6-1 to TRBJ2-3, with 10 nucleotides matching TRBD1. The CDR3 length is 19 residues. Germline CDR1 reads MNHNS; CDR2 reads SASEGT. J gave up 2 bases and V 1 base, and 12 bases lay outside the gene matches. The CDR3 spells CASSEEGWDRGLYTDTQYF. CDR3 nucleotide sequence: TGTGCCAGCAGTGAAGAAGGATGGGACAGGGGCCTCTACACAGATACGCAGTATTTT.

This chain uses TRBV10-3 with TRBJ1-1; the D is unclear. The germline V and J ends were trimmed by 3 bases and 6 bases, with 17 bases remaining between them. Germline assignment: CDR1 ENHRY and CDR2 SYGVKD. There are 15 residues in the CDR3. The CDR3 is CAISDNQRRASEAFF. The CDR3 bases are TGTGCCATCAGTGACAACCAGAGGAGGGCCTCTGAAGCTTTCTTT.

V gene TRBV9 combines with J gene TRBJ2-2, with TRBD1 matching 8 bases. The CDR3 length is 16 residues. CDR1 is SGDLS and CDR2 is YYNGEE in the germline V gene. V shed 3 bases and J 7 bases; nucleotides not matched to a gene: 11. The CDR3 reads CASSAQQTGGSGELFF. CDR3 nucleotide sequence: TGTGCCAGCAGCGCCCAACAAACAGGGGGAAGCGGGGAGCTGTTTTTT.

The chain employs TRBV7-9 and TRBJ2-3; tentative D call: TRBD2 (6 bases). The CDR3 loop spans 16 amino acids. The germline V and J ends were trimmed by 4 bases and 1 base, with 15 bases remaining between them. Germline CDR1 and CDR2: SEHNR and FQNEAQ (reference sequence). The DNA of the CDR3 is TGTGCCAGCAGCTCCGGGACTGCATGGGGCACAGATACGCAGTATTTT. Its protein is CASSSGTAWGTDTQYF.

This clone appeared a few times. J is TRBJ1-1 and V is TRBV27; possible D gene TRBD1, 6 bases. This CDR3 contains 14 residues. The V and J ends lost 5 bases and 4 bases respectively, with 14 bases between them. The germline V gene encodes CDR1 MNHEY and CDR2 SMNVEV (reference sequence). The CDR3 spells CASSQAGTPTEAFF. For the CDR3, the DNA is TGTGCCAGCAGTCAGGCTGGGACACCCACTGAAGCTTTCTTT.

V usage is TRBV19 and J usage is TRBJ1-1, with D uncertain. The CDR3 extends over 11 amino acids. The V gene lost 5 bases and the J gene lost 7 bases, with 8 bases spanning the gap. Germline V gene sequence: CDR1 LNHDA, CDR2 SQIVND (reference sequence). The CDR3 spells CASSLHSEAFF. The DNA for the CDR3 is TGTGCCAGTAGTCTTCACAGTGAAGCTTTCTTT.

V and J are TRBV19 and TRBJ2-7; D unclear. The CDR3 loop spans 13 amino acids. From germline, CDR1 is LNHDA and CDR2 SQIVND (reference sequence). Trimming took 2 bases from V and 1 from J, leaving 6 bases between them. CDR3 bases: TGTGCCAGTAGTATAACGCAGTCCTACGAGCAGTACTTC. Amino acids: CASSITQSYEQYF.

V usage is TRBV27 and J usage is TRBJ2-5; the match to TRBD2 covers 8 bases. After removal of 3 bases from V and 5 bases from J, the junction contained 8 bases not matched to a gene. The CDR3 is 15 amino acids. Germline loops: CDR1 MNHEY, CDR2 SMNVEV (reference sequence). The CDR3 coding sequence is TGTGCCAGCAGTTTGGGGGGAGCGGGGGACGAGACCCAGTACTTC. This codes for CASSLGGAGDETQYF.

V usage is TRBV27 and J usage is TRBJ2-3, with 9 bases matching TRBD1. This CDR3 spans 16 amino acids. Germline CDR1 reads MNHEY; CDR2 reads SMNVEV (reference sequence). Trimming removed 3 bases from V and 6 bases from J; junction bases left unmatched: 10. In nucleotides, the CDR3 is TGTGCCAGCAGTTTTATGGACAGGGGTGACGGTGATACGCAGTATTTT. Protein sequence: CASSFMDRGDGDTQYF.

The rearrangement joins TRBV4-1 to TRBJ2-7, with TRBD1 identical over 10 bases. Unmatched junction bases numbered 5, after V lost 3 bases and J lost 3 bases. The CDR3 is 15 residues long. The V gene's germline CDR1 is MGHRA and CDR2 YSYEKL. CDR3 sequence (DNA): TGCGCCAGCAGCCAGGACAGGGGGGGCCTCTACGAGCAGTACTTC. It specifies CASSQDRGGLYEQYF.

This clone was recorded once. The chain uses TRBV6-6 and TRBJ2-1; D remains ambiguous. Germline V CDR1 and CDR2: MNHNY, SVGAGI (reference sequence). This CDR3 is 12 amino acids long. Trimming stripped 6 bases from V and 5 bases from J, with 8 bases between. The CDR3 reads CASSPSDNEQFF. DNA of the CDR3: TGTGCCAGCAGCCCCTCGGACAATGAGCAGTTCTTC.

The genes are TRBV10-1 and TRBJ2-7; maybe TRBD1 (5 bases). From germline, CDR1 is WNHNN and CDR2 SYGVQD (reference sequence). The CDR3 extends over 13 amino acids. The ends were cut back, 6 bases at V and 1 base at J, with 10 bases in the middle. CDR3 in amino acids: CASSSAGSYEQYF. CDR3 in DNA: TGCGCCAGCAGCTCCGCAGGGTCCTACGAGCAGTACTTC.

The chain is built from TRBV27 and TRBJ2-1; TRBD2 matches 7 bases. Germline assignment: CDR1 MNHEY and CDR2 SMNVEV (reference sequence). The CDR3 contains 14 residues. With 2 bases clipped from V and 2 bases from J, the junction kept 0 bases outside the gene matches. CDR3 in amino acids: CASSLLAAYNEQFF. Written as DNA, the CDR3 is TGTGCCAGCAGTTTACTAGCGGCCTACAATGAGCAGTTCTTC.

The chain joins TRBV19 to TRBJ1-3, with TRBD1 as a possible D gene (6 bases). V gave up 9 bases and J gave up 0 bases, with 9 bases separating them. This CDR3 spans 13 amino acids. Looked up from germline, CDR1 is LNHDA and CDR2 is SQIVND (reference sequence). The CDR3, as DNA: TGTGCCAGCAGGACAGTCTCTGGAAACACCATATATTTT. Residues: CASRTVSGNTIYF. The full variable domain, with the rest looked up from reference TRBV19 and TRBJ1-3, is DGGITQSPKYLFRKEGQNVTLSCEQNLNHDAMYWYRQDPGQGLRLIYYSQIVNDFQKGDIAEGYSVSREKKESFPLTVTSAQKNPTAFYLCASRTVSGNTIYFGEGSWLTVV.

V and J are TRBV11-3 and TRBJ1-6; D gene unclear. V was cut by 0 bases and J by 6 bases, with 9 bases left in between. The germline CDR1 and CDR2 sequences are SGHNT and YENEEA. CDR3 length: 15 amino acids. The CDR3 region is CASSLDARPNSPLHF. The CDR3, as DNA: TGTGCCAGCAGCTTAGATGCCAGGCCTAATTCACCCCTCCACTTT. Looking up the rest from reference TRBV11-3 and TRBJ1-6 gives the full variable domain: EAGVVQSPRYKIIEKKQPVAFWCNPISGHNTLYWYLQNLGQGPELLIRYENEEAVDDSQLPKDRFSAERLKGVDSTLKIQPAELGDSAVYLCASSLDARPNSPLHFGNGTRLTVT.

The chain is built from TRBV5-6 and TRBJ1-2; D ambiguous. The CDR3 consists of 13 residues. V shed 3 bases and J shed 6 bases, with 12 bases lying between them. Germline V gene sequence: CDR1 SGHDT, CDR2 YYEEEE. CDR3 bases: TGTGCCAGCAGCTCCGTAATGGCGGATGGCTACACCTTC. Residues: CASSSVMADGYTF.